Each of the 21 T cell receptor beta chains below was sequenced from the same sample in a study of post-analysis software for immune sequencing data. For these receptors, no antigen is known. The TCR beta cDNA libraries contained unique molecular identifiers. TCRdb redid the calling of the PCR reads with MiXCR, one entry per CDR3 protein. The table lists approximately 570,000 distinct CDR3 sequences, roughly two fifths of them singletons, with around 1.7% in the top ten. Overall study results and limits: Included in a set of roughly five TRBV segments more frequent in patients than controls were TRBV5-6, TRBV5-1 and TRBV20-1.

Input material: blood. These receptor sequences come from a girl between 10 and 17 years old with multiple sclerosis.

This clonotype was counted only a few times. The chain uses TRBV12-3 or TRBV12-4 and TRBJ2-1, with D possibly being TRBD2 (6 bases). CDR3 length: 16 residues. V lost 7 bases to trimming and J lost 4 bases, with 20 bases between them. The CDR3 region is CASNPRAGPLYNEQFF. CDR3 bases: TGTGCCAGCAACCCGAGGGCGGGACCGCTTTACAATGAGCAGTTCTTC.

This chain uses TRBV12-3 or TRBV12-4 with TRBJ1-2; the D is unclear. V lost 7 bases and J lost 0, with 6 bases in between. The CDR3 length is 12 residues. The CDR3 DNA follows: TGTGCCAGCACCCGAGCTAACTATGGCTACACCTTC. This translates into CASTRANYGYTF.

This clonotype has only a few counts. The chain is built from TRBV4-1 and TRBJ1-2, with a weak D call TRBD1 (5 bases). Trimming took off 1 base at V and 7 bases at J, with 13 bases between the two ends. The CDR3 sequence is 14 residues long. Germline CDR1 reads MGHRA; CDR2 reads YSYEKL. The CDR3 nucleotides are TGCGCCAGCAGCCAAGGTCTGGGGCAGGCTGGCTACACCTTC. The encoded protein is CASSQGLGQAGYTF.

The CDR3 here is CASSPQRVTADIQYF. The CDR3 region has the DNA TGTGCCAGCAGCCCCCAGAGGGTAACGGCGGACATTCAGTACTTC. The genes are TRBV7-8 and TRBJ2-5; a weak D match, TRBD2 (5 bases). The DNA end favors TRBJ2-4, so the J call may be wrong. Looked up from germline, CDR1 is SGHVS and CDR2 is FQNEAQ. CDR3 length equals 15 residues.

This clonotype was detected a few times. V gene TRBV12-3 or TRBV12-4 combines with J gene TRBJ2-1; the D gene is possibly TRBD2 (6 bases). This CDR3 is built from 13 residues. V was clipped by 8 bases and J by 6 bases, with 14 bases between them. For the CDR3, the DNA is TGTGCCAGCGGCCGGGGGACTTCCAATGAGCAGTTCTTC. Protein sequence: CASGRGTSNEQFF.

The genes are TRBV5-8 and TRBJ1-5, with D uncertain. The CDR3 is made up of 12 amino acids. CDR1 is SGHTS and CDR2 is YDEGEE in the germline V gene. V lost 5 bases and J 6 bases, leaving 9 bases between the germline ends. DNA for the CDR3: TGTGCCAGCAGTTCCTTATCTCAGCCCCAGCATTTT. It yields the protein CASSSLSQPQHF. Using reference TRBV5-8 and TRBJ1-5 for the parts outside the CDR3, the full variable domain is EAGVTQSPTHLIKTRGQQATLRCSPISGHTSVYWYQQALGLGLQFLLWYDEGEERNRGNFPPRFSGRQFPNYSSELNVNALELEDSALYLCASSSLSQPQHFGDGTRLSIL.

This clonotype appeared a few times. The chain carries TRBV12-3 or TRBV12-4 and TRBJ2-5; the match to TRBD2 covers 13 bases. V dropped 6 bases and J dropped 5; count of bases not matched to a gene: 6. The CDR3 totals 15 residues. This chain's CDR3 is CASSRLLAGGETQYF. The CDR3 DNA reads TGTGCCAGCAGCCGGCTACTAGCGGGAGGGGAGACCCAGTACTTC.

This chain joins TRBV27 and TRBJ2-1, with D possibly TRBD1 on 6 matching bases. Per germline, CDR1 MNHEY and CDR2 SMNVEV (reference sequence). V was trimmed by 3 bases and J by 6 bases, leaving 12 bases between them. The CDR3 is 14 residues long. The CDR3 nucleotides read TGTGCCAGCAGTTTCGGCAGGGGCGGCAATGAGCAGTTCTTC. Translating it yields CASSFGRGGNEQFF.

This sequence joins TRBV4-1 and TRBJ2-3; 10 bases match TRBD2. The V and J ends lost 2 bases and 0 bases, in that order; junction bases with no gene match: 8. Germline CDR1 reads MGHRA; CDR2 reads YSYEKL. The CDR3 is 18 amino acids. CDR3 amino acids: CASSQQITTSGSTDTQYF. The DNA of the CDR3 is TGCGCCAGCAGCCAACAAATAACGACTAGCGGGAGCACAGATACGCAGTATTTT.

The gene calls are TRBV5-1 and TRBJ2-3; 11 bases agree with TRBD2. CDR1 and CDR2 (germline): SGHRS, YFSETQ. V dropped 4 bases and J dropped 2; count of bases not matched to a gene: 9. CDR3 length: 17 amino acids. The CDR3 is CASSNQGLAEHTDTQYF. Written as DNA, the CDR3 is TGCGCCAGCAGCAACCAGGGACTAGCGGAACACACAGATACGCAGTATTTT.

The chain couples TRBV28 to TRBJ2-6; D is undetermined. CDR1 is MDHEN and CDR2 is SYDVKM in the germline V gene. Trimming stripped 2 bases from V and 0 bases from J, with 8 bases between. The CDR3 loop spans 16 amino acids. The CDR3: CASSLSRISGANVLTF. Written as DNA, the CDR3 is TGTGCCAGCAGTTTAAGTAGGATCTCTGGGGCCAACGTCCTGACTTTC.

This clonotype was recorded a few times. This CDR3 reads CASTLLAGAYEQYF. CDR3 sequence (DNA): TGTGCCAGCACCCTACTAGCGGGGGCCTACGAGCAGTACTTC. The V gene is TRBV12-3 or TRBV12-4, the J gene TRBJ2-7, with 11 nucleotides matching TRBD2. V was clipped by 7 bases and J by 2 bases; unmatched bases: 4. CDR3 size: 14 residues.

The J gene is TRBJ2-1, the V gene TRBV4-1, with 8 nucleotides matching TRBD2. The junction had 7 bases not matched to a gene; V was cut back by 4 bases and J by 5 bases. From germline, CDR1 is MGHRA and CDR2 YSYEKL. This CDR3 comprises 15 residues. The CDR3 DNA reads as TGCGCCAGCAGCCTTAGCGGGGCGTATAACAATGAGCAGTTCTTC. Protein: CASSLSGAYNNEQFF.

The chain is built from TRBV12-3 or TRBV12-4 and TRBJ2-1; 7 bases are a match to TRBD2. The CDR3 length is 16 residues. Trimming cost V 2 bases and J 0 bases; bases outside gene matches: 4. CDR3 region: CASSLFGGSSYNEQFF. DNA of the CDR3: TGTGCCAGCAGTTTATTTGGCGGGAGCTCCTACAATGAGCAGTTCTTC.

The rearrangement links TRBV5-1 to TRBJ2-1; 13 positions match TRBD2. Germline V gene sequence: CDR1 SGHRS, CDR2 YFSETQ. Trimming removed 4 bases from V and 7 bases from J; junction bases left unmatched: 11. CDR3 length: 17 amino acids. CDR3 nucleotides: TGCGCCAGCAGCCCACGGACTAGCGGGGGCGGTGGGAATGAGCAGTTCTTC. Amino acids: CASSPRTSGGGGNEQFF.

This clonotype was counted ten times or more. The rearrangement links TRBV4-1 to TRBJ2-1; TRBD2 aligns across 10 bases. This CDR3 has 16 residues. Trimming cost V 1 base and J 4 bases; bases outside gene matches: 4. Germline CDR1 reads MGHRA; CDR2 reads YSYEKL. CDR3 bases: TGCGCCAGCAGCCAAGCCCCGGGACTAGCGTACAATGAGCAGTTCTTC. Its translation: CASSQAPGLAYNEQFF.

There are a few counts of this clonotype. The chain employs TRBV3-1 and TRBJ1-2, with 7 bases that match TRBD1. Germline values: CDR1 LGHDT, CDR2 YNNKEL (reference sequence). Losses at the gene ends were 4 bases for V and 7 bases for J; bases not matched to a gene: 9. The CDR3 spans 14 residues. CDR3 coding DNA: TGTGCCAGCAGCCCACAGGGGTCATTAGGTGGCTACACCTTC. Its protein is CASSPQGSLGGYTF.

The CDR3 nucleotides read TGTGCCAGCAGCCAAGGGAGAGGCAAGGGTTATGAAAAACTGTTTTTT. Protein sequence: CASSQGRGKGYEKLFF. V usage is TRBV4-2 and J usage is TRBJ1-4, with D unresolved. The CDR3 is 16 residues long. V lost 1 base and J 6 bases, leaving 15 bases between the germline ends. The germline V gene encodes CDR1 LGHNA and CDR2 YNFKEQ.

The chain has TRBV28 and TRBJ2-5; D is ambiguous. The DNA end favors TRBJ2-7, so the J call may be wrong. Germline lookup yields CDR1 MDHEN and CDR2 SYDVKM. CDR3 length: 15 amino acids. The CDR3: CASSSPFLGSDEQYF. DNA for the CDR3: TGTGCCAGCAGTTCCCCCTTTTTGGGGTCGGACGAGCAGTACTTC.

This clonotype showed up just a few times. The chain has TRBV19 and TRBJ2-3; D may be TRBD2 (6 bases). The CDR3 is 16 residues long. The germline V and J ends were trimmed by 1 base and 5 bases, with 16 bases remaining between them. CDR1 is LNHDA and CDR2 is SQIVND in the germline V gene (reference sequence). CDR3 sequence (DNA): TGTGCCAGTAGTATAGGGAGGGAAATTGTGGTAGATACGCAGTATTTT. This gives the protein CASSIGREIVVDTQYF.

The J gene is TRBJ2-3, the V gene TRBV6-6; tentatively, D is TRBD2 (5 bases). The CDR3 spans 14 residues. V dropped 7 bases and J dropped 4 bases, with 15 bases sitting between them. Germline V gene sequence: CDR1 MNHNY, CDR2 SVGAGI (reference sequence). DNA of the CDR3: TGTGCCAGCAATCTGGGAGTGTTCGCAGATACGCAGTATTTT. Amino acids: CASNLGVFADTQYF.